This T cell receptor (beta chain) is from a study of cytomegalovirus exposure and HLA in healthy donors. Study-wide results and limits: Whilst most TCR sequences proved rare, a subset of public TCRs occurred across many donors. In a later analysis, HLA-associated beta chains showed higher expansion and lower generation probabilities than comparable chains.

From germline, CDR1 is MGHRA and CDR2 YSYEKL. This CDR3 has 16 amino acids. Only one count was recorded for this clone. Its specificity is not known. Primers included in the PCR were 60 Vbeta and 13 Jbeta primers. Some clones are missing from TCRdb's copy, which holds only in-frame ones; the method was immunoSEQ multiplex PCR. This sample has about 100,000 clones; around 80% occur once, and the top ten carry over 12%. The specimen sequenced was PBMCs. The J gene is TRBJ2-2, the V gene TRBV4-1; D unresolved. With the DNA end fitting TRBJ1-3 better, the J assignment may be wrong. This receptor was obtained from a male donor in good health and CMV-seropositive. The chain's CDR3 is CASSPSEARGGNTIYF. DNA for the CDR3: TGCGCCAGCAGCCCTTCTGAGGCCAGAGGGGGAAACACCATATATTTT.